The sequence of this TCR beta chain was determined in a study of blood T cell repertoires in COVID-19. For the study at large: Whether acute or convalescent, the COVID-19 samples came from the United States, Italy and Spain. T cells, B-cell-depleted T cells, or PBMCs supplied cDNA or gDNA.

Per the original data handling: Amplification from reference gene primers served as the basis for estimated nucleated cell counts. Measured with immunoSEQ multiplex PCR; TCRdb has only the in-frame clones, and not every one. The DNA was the basis for D and trimming; V, J and clone size are from that table. The sample contains roughly 100,000 clones, roughly 87% of which appear only once. The CDR3 runs 15 residues. From germline, CDR1 is SGDLS and CDR2 YYNGEE. Trimming took 2 bases from V and 3 from J, leaving 12 bases between them. The chain couples TRBV9 to TRBJ2-1; D is perhaps TRBD1 (5 bases). This receptor was obtained from a woman over 75 in a cohort sampled during active COVID-19. Sequenced: peripheral blood. CDR3 coding DNA: TGTGCCAGCAGCGTGGCACAGGAATTCTACAATGAGCAGTTCTTC. It translates to CASSVAQEFYNEQFF.